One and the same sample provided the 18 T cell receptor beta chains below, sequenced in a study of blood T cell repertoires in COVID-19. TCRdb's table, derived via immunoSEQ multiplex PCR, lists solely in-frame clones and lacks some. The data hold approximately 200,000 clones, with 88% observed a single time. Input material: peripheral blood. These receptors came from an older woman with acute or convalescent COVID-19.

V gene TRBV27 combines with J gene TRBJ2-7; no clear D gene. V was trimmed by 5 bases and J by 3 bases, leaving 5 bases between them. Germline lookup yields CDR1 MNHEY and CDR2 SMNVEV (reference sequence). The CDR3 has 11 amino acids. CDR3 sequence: CASSPYYEQYF. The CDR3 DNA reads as TGTGCCAGCAGTCCCTACTACGAGCAGTACTTC.

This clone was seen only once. CDR3 DNA sequence: TGTGCCAGTTCTCCGGGAGAAAGGAACACCGGGGAGCTGTTTTTT. Its protein is CASSPGERNTGELFF. This sequence joins TRBV19 and TRBJ2-2; D is perhaps TRBD2 (6 bases). This CDR3 is built from 15 residues. The germline CDR1 and CDR2 sequences are LNHDA and SQIVND (reference sequence). The germline V and J ends were trimmed by 8 bases and 1 base, with 14 bases remaining between them.

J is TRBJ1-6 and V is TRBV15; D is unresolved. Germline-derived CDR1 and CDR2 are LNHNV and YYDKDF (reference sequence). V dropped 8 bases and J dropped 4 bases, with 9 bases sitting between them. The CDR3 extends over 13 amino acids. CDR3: CATRGTYNSPLHF. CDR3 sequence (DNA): TGTGCCACCCGGGGAACGTATAATTCACCCCTCCACTTT.

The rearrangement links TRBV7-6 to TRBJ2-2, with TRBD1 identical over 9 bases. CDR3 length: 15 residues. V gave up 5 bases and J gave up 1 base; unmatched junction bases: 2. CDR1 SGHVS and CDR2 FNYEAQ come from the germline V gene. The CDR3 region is CASSPGQGNTGELFF. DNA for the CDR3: TGTGCCAGCAGCCCGGGACAGGGGAACACCGGGGAGCTGTTTTTT.

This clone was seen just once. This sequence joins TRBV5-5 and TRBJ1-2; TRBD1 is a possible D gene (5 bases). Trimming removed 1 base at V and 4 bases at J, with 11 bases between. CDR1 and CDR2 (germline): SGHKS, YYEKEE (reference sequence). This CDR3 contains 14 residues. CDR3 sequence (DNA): TGTGCCAGCAGCTTGTATGGACAATCCTATGGCTACACCTTC. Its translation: CASSLYGQSYGYTF.

CDR3 DNA sequence: TGCGCCAGCAGCCCACAGGGGGCTGGGGATAATGAAAAACTGTTTTTT. This codes for CASSPQGAGDNEKLFF. The gene calls are TRBV4-1 and TRBJ1-4, with TRBD1 matching over 9 bases. Germline lookup yields CDR1 MGHRA and CDR2 YSYEKL. V shed 4 bases, J shed 4 bases, and the junction held 7 bases outside the gene matches. CDR3 size: 16 residues.

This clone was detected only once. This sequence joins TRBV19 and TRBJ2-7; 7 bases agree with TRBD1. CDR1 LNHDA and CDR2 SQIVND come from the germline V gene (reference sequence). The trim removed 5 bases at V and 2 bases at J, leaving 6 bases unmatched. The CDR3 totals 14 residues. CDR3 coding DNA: TGTGCCAGTAGTCCCCCGGGACAGACCTACGAGCAGTACTTC. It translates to CASSPPGQTYEQYF. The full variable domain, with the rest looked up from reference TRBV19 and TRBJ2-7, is DGGITQSPKYLFRKEGQNVTLSCEQNLNHDAMYWYRQDPGQGLRLIYYSQIVNDFQKGDIAEGYSVSREKKESFPLTVTSAQKNPTAFYLCASSPPGQTYEQYFGPGTRLTVT.

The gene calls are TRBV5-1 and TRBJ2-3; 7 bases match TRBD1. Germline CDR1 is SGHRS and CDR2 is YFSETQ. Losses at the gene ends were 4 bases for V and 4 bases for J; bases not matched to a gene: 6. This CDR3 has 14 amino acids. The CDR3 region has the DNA TGCGCCAGCAGCAGAACAGGGGCGGCAGATACGCAGTATTTT. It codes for CASSRTGAADTQYF. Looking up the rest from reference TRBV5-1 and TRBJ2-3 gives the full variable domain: KAGVTQTPRYLIKTRGQQVTLSCSPISGHRSVSWYQQTPGQGLQFLFEYFSETQRNKGNFPGRFSGRQFSNSRSEMNVSTLELGDSALYLCASSRTGAADTQYFGPGTRLTVL.

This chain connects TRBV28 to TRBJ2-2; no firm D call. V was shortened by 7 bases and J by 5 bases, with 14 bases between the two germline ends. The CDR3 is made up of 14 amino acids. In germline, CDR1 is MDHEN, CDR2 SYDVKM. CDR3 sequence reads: CASTIRIGTGELFF. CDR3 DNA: TGTGCCAGCACCATTCGGATCGGGACCGGGGAGCTGTTTTTT.

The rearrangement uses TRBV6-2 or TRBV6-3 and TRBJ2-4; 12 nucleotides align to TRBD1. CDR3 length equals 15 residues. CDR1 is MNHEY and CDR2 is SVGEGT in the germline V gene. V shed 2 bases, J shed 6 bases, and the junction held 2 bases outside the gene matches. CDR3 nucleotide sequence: TGTGCCAGCAGTTACCAGGGACAGGGGGCAAACATTCAGTACTTC. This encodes CASSYQGQGANIQYF.

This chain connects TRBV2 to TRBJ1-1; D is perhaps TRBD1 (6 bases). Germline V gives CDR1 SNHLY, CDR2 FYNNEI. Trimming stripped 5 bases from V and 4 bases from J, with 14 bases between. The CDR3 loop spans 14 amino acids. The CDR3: CASSLTGLGTEAFF. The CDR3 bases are TGTGCCAGCAGTCTAACAGGGCTCGGCACTGAAGCTTTCTTT. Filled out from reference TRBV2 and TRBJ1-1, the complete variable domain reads EPEVTQTPSHQVTQMGQEVILRCVPISNHLYFYWYRQILGQKVEFLVSFYNNEISEKSEIFDDQFSVERPDGSNFTLKIRSTKLEDSAMYFCASSLTGLGTEAFFGQGTRLTVV.

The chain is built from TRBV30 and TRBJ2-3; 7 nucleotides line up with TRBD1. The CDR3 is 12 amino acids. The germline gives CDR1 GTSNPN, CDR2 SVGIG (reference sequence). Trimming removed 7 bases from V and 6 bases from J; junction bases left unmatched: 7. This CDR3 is CALTGFGDTQYF. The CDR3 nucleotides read TGTGCCTTGACAGGGTTCGGGGATACGCAGTATTTT. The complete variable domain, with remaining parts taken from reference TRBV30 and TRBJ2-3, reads SQTIHQWPATLVQPVGSPLSLECTVEGTSNPNLYWYRQAAGRGLQLLFYSVGIGQISSEVPQNLSASRPQDRQFILSSKKLLLSDSGFYLCALTGFGDTQYFGPGTRLTVL.

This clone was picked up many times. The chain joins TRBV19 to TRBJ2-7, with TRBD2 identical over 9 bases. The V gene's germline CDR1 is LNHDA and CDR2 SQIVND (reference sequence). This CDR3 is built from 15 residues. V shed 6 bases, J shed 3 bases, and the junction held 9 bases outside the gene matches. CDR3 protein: CASSSAGGINYEQYF. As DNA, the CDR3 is TGTGCCAGTAGCTCCGCGGGAGGGATAAACTACGAGCAGTACTTC.

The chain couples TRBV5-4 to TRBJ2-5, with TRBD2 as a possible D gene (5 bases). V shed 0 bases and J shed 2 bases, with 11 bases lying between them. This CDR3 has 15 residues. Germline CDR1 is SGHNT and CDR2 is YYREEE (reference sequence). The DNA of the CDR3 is TGTGCCAGCAGCTTGGCCCAGACGGGGCAAGAGACCCAGTACTTC. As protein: CASSLAQTGQETQYF.

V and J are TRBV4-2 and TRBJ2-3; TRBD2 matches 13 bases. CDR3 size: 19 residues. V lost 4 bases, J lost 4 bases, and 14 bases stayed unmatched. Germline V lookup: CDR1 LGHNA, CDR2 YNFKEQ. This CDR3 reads CASSLGLAGELGAADTQYF. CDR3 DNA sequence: TGTGCCAGCAGCCTCGGACTAGCGGGAGAGTTGGGTGCGGCAGATACGCAGTATTTT.

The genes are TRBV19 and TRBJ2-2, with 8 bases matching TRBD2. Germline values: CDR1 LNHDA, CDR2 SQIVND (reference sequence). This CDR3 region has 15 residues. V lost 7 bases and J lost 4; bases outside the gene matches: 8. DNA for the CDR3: TGTGCCAGTACCTCAGCGGGGGTAGGCACCGGGGAGCTGTTTTTT. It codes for CASTSAGVGTGELFF.

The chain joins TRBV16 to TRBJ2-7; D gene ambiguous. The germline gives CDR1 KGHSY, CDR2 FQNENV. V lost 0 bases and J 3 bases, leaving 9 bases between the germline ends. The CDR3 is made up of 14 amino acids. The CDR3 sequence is CASSQSRSLYEQYF. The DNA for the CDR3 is TGTGCCAGCAGCCAATCCAGGTCCCTCTACGAGCAGTACTTC.

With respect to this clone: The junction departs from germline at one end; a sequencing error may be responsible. CDR3 sequence (DNA): TGTGCTAGCAGCTTATCGGGGGTGCCCCAAGAGACCCAGTACTTC. This gives the protein CASSLSGVPQETQYF. This sequence joins TRBV7-7 and TRBJ2-5; D possibly corresponds to TRBD2 (6 bases). There are 15 residues in the CDR3. Germline V gene lookup returns CDR1 SSHAT and CDR2 FNYEAQ (reference sequence).